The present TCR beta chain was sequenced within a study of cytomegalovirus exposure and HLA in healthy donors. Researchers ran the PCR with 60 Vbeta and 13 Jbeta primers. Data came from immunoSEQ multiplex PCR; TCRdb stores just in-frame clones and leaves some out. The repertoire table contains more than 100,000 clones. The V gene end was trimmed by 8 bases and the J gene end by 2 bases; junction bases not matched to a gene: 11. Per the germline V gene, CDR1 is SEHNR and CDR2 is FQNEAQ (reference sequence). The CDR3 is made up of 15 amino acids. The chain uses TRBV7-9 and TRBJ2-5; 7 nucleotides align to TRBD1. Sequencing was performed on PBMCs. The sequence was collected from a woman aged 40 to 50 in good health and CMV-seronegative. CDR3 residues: CASLSTGRGQETQYF. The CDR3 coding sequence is TGTGCCAGCCTTTCGACCGGCAGGGGGCAAGAGACCCAGTACTTC.